The TCR beta chain under discussion was sequenced for a study of long-term antiretroviral therapy in people with HIV. The CDR3 covers 12 residues. The V gene's germline CDR1 is LNHNV and CDR2 YYDKDF (reference sequence). Trimming stripped 0 bases from V and 7 bases from J, with 6 bases between. Investigators performed immunoSEQ version v3.0 at survey level. Libraries were prepared by immunoSEQ multiplex PCR; TCRdb keeps only in-frame clonotypes and omits some of them. The data contain 38,000 or so clones, around 80% of them singletons. A few counts support this clone. The antigen is not known. Study-wide findings and caveats: Post-ART samples showed increased diversity that remained below transplant donor control levels.

This chain connects TRBV15 to TRBJ1-2; D is unresolved. The material sequenced was unsorted PBMCs, taken 1.5 years after starting antiretroviral therapy. This TCR derives from a man in his late teens or twenties with HIV. The CDR3 coding sequence is TGTGCCACCAGCAGAGATGTGGTTGGCTACACCTTC. Its translation: CATSRDVVGYTF.